The 15 T cell receptor beta chains presented below share a single source sample, sequenced in a study of beta chain features in type 1 diabetes. Expressed TCRB transcripts were sequenced, since all the RNA that had been isolated was reverse transcribed. The data were produced by immunoSEQ multiplex PCR, yet TCRdb's version contains in-frame clones alone and is incomplete. The table has 860,000 or so clones, roughly a sixth seen once. Sample: naive CD4+ T cells from blood. The receptors stem from a woman younger than 30 in good health.

The sample holds a few counts of this clone. This chain links TRBV7-2 with TRBJ2-5; D is unclear. The V end lost 2 bases, the J end lost 4 bases, and 5 bases lay between the germline ends. The germline CDR1 and CDR2 sequences are SGHTA and FQGNSA. This CDR3 has 12 amino acids. The CDR3 region is CASSLSVETQYF. The CDR3 DNA sequence: TGTGCCAGCAGCTTATCCGTAGAGACCCAGTACTTC.

This clone has more than one count but fewer than ten. The chain uses TRBV10-3 and TRBJ1-5, with 9 bases aligning to TRBD1. Per germline, CDR1 ENHRY and CDR2 SYGVKD. The CDR3 loop spans 15 amino acids. The junction had 5 bases not matched to a gene; V was cut back by 6 bases and J by 2 bases. This chain's CDR3 is CAIREQGAGNQPQHF. The CDR3 coding sequence is TGTGCCATCAGGGAACAGGGGGCAGGCAATCAGCCCCAGCATTTT.

The rearrangement uses TRBV6-6 and TRBJ2-7, with 10 positions matching TRBD2. V lost 5 bases and J lost 9; bases outside the gene matches: 13. Germline V CDR1 and CDR2: MNHNY, SVGAGI (reference sequence). This CDR3 has 15 residues. The CDR3 region is CASSKREGRLGGQYF. CDR3 in DNA: TGTGCCAGCAGTAAGCGGGAGGGCCGGCTAGGTGGGCAGTACTTC.

A few counts support this clone. This chain links TRBV27 with TRBJ2-7, with D perhaps matching TRBD1 (6 bases). From germline, CDR1 is MNHEY and CDR2 SMNVEV (reference sequence). Trimming took 6 bases from V and 7 from J, leaving 19 bases between them. CDR3 length equals 14 residues. CDR3 amino acids: CASSNRARSGEQYF. The CDR3, as DNA: TGTGCCAGCAGCAACAGGGCTAGGTCGGGAGAGCAGTACTTC.

The chain joins TRBV19 to TRBJ2-2, with D possibly being TRBD1 (6 bases). Germline lookup yields CDR1 LNHDA and CDR2 SQIVND (reference sequence). Trimming left V 7 bases short and J 6 bases short, with 18 bases between. The length of the CDR3 is 15 residues. The CDR3 spells CASNSRGAVSGELFF. The CDR3 DNA is TGTGCCAGTAATAGCAGGGGCGCAGTCTCCGGGGAGCTGTTTTTT.

This clone turned up a few times. V is TRBV11-2 and J is TRBJ2-2; D is ambiguous. This CDR3 is built from 15 residues. V was pared by 7 bases and J by 6 bases, with 18 bases between. Germline lookup yields CDR1 SGHAT and CDR2 FQNNGV. The CDR3 protein is CASTPTGQWAGELFF. The CDR3 DNA is TGTGCCAGCACCCCTACCGGGCAATGGGCCGGGGAGCTGTTTTTT.

V and J are TRBV7-3 and TRBJ2-2; no definite D call. V was shortened by 1 base and J by 4 bases, with 4 bases between the two germline ends. This CDR3 comprises 13 residues. Germline CDR1 SGHTA, CDR2 FQGTGA. The DNA for the CDR3 is TGTGCCAGCAGCTTAATGAGCACCGGGGAGCTGTTTTTT. It is translated as CASSLMSTGELFF.

This clone has more than one count but fewer than ten. The chain couples TRBV28 to TRBJ2-2; D not resolved. The CDR3 covers 13 residues. Germline CDR1 is MDHEN and CDR2 is SYDVKM. V was trimmed by 8 bases and J by 0 bases, leaving 7 bases between them. CDR3 DNA sequence: TGTGCCAGCCAGGAAGCGAACACCGGGGAGCTGTTTTTT. Encoded protein: CASQEANTGELFF.

This clone was seen a few times. V gene TRBV18 combines with J gene TRBJ2-6; 12 positions match TRBD1. The CDR3 has 19 amino acids. V shed 4 bases, J shed 6 bases, and the junction held 13 bases outside the gene matches. Germline V gene sequence: CDR1 KGHSH, CDR2 LQKENI. This CDR3 is CASSRTTGQGAGPANVLTF. The CDR3 DNA follows: TGTGCCAGCTCACGAACAACGGGACAGGGGGCTGGGCCGGCCAACGTCCTGACTTTC.

On this clone itself: A read error may be the cause here, since a much bigger clone is one base away. The sample has other DNA sequences that encode this CDR3 too. This rearrangement joins TRBV11-2 to TRBJ2-5; D unclear. Germline lookup yields CDR1 SGHAT and CDR2 FQNNGV. The ends were cut back, 0 bases at V and 4 bases at J, with 0 bases in the middle. The CDR3 sequence is 11 residues long. The CDR3 bases are TGTGCCAGCAGCTTAGAAGAGACCCAGTACTTC. Translating it yields CASSLEETQYF.

V and J are TRBV6-5 and TRBJ2-2; no reliable D call. Trimming stripped 4 bases from V and 3 bases from J, with 3 bases between. The CDR3 spans 12 residues. The germline gives CDR1 MNHEY, CDR2 SVGAGI. The DNA of the CDR3 is TGTGCCAGCAGTTCCCACACCGGGGAGCTGTTTTTT. Protein product: CASSSHTGELFF.

This clone was seen a few times. The rearrangement joins TRBV9 to TRBJ2-3; no clear D. The CDR3 has 16 amino acids. The V and J ends lost 4 bases and 0 bases respectively, with 15 bases between them. Germline V gene lookup returns CDR1 SGDLS and CDR2 YYNGEE. The CDR3 spells CASSMDLATSTDTQYF. In DNA form, the CDR3 reads TGTGCCAGCAGCATGGATTTGGCTACAAGCACAGATACGCAGTATTTT.

This sequence joins TRBV28 and TRBJ1-5; D ambiguous. Between the trimmed V and J ends, which lost 2 bases and 3 bases, there was a span of 8 bases. CDR3 length: 14 residues. CDR1 MDHEN and CDR2 SYDVKM come from the germline V gene. The CDR3 loop reads CASSLNLHNQPQHF. CDR3 nucleotides: TGTGCCAGCAGTTTAAACTTACACAATCAGCCCCAGCATTTT.

The chain combines TRBV28 with TRBJ2-7; 9 bases match TRBD2. CDR3 size: 15 residues. CDR1 is MDHEN, CDR2 SYDVKM, per germline. The V segment lost 5 bases and the J segment 3 bases; nucleotides outside the gene matches: 8. The CDR3 reads CASSQRAGGNYEQYF. The CDR3 nucleotides are TGTGCCAGCAGTCAAAGAGCGGGAGGAAACTACGAGCAGTACTTC.

The chain combines TRBV7-2 with TRBJ2-1; no clear D. This CDR3 is built from 14 residues. Trimming took off 2 bases at V and 4 bases at J, with 9 bases between the two ends. The germline gives CDR1 SGHTA, CDR2 FQGNSA. The CDR3 reads CASSLRLQYNEQFF. CDR3 DNA: TGTGCCAGCAGCTTACGCCTACAGTACAATGAGCAGTTCTTC.